Only a few counts were recorded for the clone carrying this T cell receptor beta chain. The CDR3 contains 16 residues. Germline V CDR1 and CDR2: MDHEN, SYDVKM. Trimming pared 8 bases from V and 2 bases from J, leaving 22 bases between. The data were taken from a study of OX40 agonist ivuxolimab in advanced cancers. The method was immunoSEQ multiplex PCR; TCRdb's version includes in-frame clones alone and lacks a portion of them. This repertoire shows about 53,000 clones, about four fifths found once; its top ten account for 2% to 2.5%. The TCR was taken from an adult with an advanced solid tumor such as melanoma, head and neck, liver or kidney cancer. V is TRBV28 and J is TRBJ2-7; D unclear. The sequences come from CD4+ or CD8+ T cells sorted from blood, collected in a trial of the OX40 agonist ivuxolimab. The CDR3 loop is CASPKSGSGSTYEQYF. Here the CDR3 DNA reads TGTGCCAGCCCTAAATCCGGATCCGGCAGCACCTACGAGCAGTACTTC.